The TCR beta chain described here comes from a study of shared clonotypes between healthy human individuals. This CDR3 has 15 amino acids. V dropped 6 bases and J dropped 7; count of bases not matched to a gene: 6. The germline CDR1 and CDR2 sequences are SNHLY and FYNNEI. Assay: immunoSEQ multiplex PCR; the TCRdb copy retains only in-frame clones and omits some. The top ten hold roughly 0.13% of the sample, which has roughly 2.6 million clones, just over 90% seen once. Concerning this clone itself: The antigen remains unidentified.

Notes on the study in general: Shared clonotypes: approximately 5% naive CD4, roughly 4% naive CD8, roughly 2.4% memory CD4, under 0.5% memory CD8.

This sequence was found in a man younger than 30 in good health. Sequences were obtained from naive CD4+ T cells sorted from blood. The subset is: CD45RA+ positively selected. This chain links TRBV2 with TRBJ1-6; 10 nucleotides match TRBD1. The CDR3 loop is CASSGWTGGNSPLHF. The CDR3 nucleotides read TGTGCCAGCAGCGGATGGACAGGGGGAAATTCACCCCTCCACTTT.